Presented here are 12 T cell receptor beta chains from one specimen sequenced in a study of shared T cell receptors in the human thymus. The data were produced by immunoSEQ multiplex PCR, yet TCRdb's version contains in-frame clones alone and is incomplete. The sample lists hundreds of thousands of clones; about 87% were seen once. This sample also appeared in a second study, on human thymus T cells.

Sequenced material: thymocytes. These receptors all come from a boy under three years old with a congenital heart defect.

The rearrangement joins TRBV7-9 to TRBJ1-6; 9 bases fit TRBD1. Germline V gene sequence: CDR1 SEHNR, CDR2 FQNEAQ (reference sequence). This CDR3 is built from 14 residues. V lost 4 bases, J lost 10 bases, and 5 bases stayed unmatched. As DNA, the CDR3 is TGTGCCAGCAGCTCGGGACAGGGAGGCTCACCCCTCCACTTT. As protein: CASSSGQGGSPLHF. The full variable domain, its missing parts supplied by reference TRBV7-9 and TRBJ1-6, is DTGVSQNPRHKITKRGQNVTFRCDPISEHNRLYWYRQTLGQGPEFLTYFQNEAQLEKSRLLSDRFSAERPKGSFSTLEIQRTEQGDSAMYLCASSSGQGGSPLHFGNGTRLTVT.

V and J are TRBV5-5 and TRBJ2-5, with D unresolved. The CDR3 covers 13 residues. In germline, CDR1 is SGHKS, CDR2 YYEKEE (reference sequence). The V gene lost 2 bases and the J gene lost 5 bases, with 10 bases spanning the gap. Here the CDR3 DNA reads TGTGCCAGCAGCTTTAGAGCGAGGGAGACCCAGTACTTC. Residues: CASSFRARETQYF.

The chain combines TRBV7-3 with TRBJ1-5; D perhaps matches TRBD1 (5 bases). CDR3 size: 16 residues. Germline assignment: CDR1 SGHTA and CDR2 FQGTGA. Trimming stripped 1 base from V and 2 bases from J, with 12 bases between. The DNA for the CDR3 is TGTGCCAGCAGCTTAAGAGCCAGGGAAGGCAATCAGCCCCAGCATTTT. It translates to CASSLRAREGNQPQHF.

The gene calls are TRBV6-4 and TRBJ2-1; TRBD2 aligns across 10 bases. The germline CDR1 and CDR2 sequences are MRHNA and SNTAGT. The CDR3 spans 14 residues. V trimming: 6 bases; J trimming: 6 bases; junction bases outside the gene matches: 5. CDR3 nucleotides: TGTGCCAGCAGACGGGGACTAGCGAGCAATGAGCAGTTCTTC. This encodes CASRRGLASNEQFF.

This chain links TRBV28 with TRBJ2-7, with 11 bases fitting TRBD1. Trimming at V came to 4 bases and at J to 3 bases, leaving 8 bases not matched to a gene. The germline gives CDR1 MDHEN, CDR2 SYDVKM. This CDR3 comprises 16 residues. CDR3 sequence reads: CASSSSGGTGGYEQYF. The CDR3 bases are TGTGCCAGCAGTTCATCGGGAGGGACAGGGGGCTACGAGCAGTACTTC.

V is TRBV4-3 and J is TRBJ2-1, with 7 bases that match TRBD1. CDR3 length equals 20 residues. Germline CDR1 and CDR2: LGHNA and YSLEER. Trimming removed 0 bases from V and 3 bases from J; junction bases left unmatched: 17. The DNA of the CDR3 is TGCGCCAGCAGCCAAGATTCAGGGGGAGAGGGCAGAGACTACTACAATGAGCAGTTCTTC. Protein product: CASSQDSGGEGRDYYNEQFF.

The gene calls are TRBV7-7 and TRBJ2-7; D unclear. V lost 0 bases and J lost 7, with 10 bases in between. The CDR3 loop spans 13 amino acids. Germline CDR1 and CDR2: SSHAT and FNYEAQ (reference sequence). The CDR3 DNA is TGTGCCAGCAGCTTAGCGCGAAATTTGGAGCAGTACTTC. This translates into CASSLARNLEQYF.

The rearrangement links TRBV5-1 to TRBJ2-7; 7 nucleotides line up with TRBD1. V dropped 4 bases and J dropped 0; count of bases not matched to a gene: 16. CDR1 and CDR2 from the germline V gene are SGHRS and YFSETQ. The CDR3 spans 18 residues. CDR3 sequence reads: CASSQTLRQGGSSYEQYF. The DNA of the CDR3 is TGCGCCAGCAGCCAAACCCTTCGACAGGGTGGTTCCTCCTACGAGCAGTACTTC. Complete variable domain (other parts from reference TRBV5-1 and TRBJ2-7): KAGVTQTPRYLIKTRGQQVTLSCSPISGHRSVSWYQQTPGQGLQFLFEYFSETQRNKGNFPGRFSGRQFSNSRSEMNVSTLELGDSALYLCASSQTLRQGGSSYEQYFGPGTRLTVT.

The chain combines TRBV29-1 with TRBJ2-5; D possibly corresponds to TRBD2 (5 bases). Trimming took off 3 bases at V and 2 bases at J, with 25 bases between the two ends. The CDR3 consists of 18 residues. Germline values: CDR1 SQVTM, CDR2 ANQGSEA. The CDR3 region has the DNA TGCAGCGTTGATGGATTAGTGTTGGAGGTTACTACACAAGAGACCCAGTACTTC. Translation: CSVDGLVLEVTTQETQYF.

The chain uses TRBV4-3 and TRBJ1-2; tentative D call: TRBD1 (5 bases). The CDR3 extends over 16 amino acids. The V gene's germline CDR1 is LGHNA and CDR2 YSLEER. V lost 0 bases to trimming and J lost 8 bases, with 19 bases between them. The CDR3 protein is CASSQDPGGRLRGYTF. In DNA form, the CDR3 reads TGCGCCAGCAGCCAAGATCCGGGGGGTCGTCTAAGAGGCTACACCTTC.

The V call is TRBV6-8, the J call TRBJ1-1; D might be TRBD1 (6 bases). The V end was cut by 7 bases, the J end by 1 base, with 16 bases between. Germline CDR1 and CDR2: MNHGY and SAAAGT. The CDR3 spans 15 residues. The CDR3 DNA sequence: TGTGCCAGCAATCCTTCCCCGACAGGGAACACTGAAGCTTTCTTT. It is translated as CASNPSPTGNTEAFF.

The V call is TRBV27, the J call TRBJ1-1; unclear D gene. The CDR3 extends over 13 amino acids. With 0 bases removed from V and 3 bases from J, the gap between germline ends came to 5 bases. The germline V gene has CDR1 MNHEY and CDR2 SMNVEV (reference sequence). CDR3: CASSLSVYTEAFF. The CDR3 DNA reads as TGTGCCAGCAGTTTATCCGTCTACACTGAAGCTTTCTTT.